What follows are 15 T cell receptor beta chains derived from one specimen sequenced in a study of OX40 agonist ivuxolimab in advanced cancers. Library method: the immunoSEQ multiplex PCR assay. The table was pulled from immuneACCESS by TCRdb, which kept in-frame rearrangements only. Such tables lose some clones; where checked, under half of the loss comes from unresolved V genes, and the rest has no known cause. Here the sample has roughly 98,000 clones; just under 85% occur a single time. The ten largest clones capture more than 1.2% of the sample. The sample was CD4+ or CD8+ T cells sorted from blood, taken in a trial of the OX40 agonist ivuxolimab. These receptors all come from an adult with an advanced solid tumor such as melanoma, head and neck, liver or kidney cancer.

The genes are TRBV29-1 and TRBJ2-2; D is possibly TRBD1 (5 bases). The CDR3 runs to 10 residues. Germline CDR1 SQVTM, CDR2 ANQGSEA. The V end was cut by 7 bases, the J end by 9 bases, with 9 bases between. The CDR3 DNA is TGCAGCGCCGGACAAAGGGAGCTGTTTTTT. It translates to CSAGQRELFF.

The chain has TRBV28 and TRBJ2-3; 8 bases are shared with TRBD1. V trimming: 5 bases; J trimming: 5 bases; junction bases outside the gene matches: 9. This CDR3 contains 15 residues. Germline V lookup: CDR1 MDHEN, CDR2 SYDVKM. The CDR3 region has the DNA TGTGCCAGCAGTCTCCAGACAGGGGTCGGAGATACGCAGTATTTT. It translates to CASSLQTGVGDTQYF.

The gene calls are TRBV5-4 and TRBJ1-2; TRBD1 agrees at 9 bases. The CDR3 contains 13 residues. Germline loops: CDR1 SGHNT, CDR2 YYREEE (reference sequence). Germline trimming cut 3 bases from V and 6 bases from J; bases unmatched to any gene: 3. The CDR3: CASSSWTGDGYTF. CDR3 DNA: TGTGCCAGCAGCTCCTGGACAGGGGATGGCTACACCTTC.

J is TRBJ1-1 and V is TRBV4-3; D gene uncertain. The CDR3 consists of 15 residues. V lost 3 bases and J lost 2, with 13 bases in between. In germline, CDR1 is LGHNA, CDR2 YSLEER. The CDR3 is CASSQGIYENTEAFF. CDR3 bases: TGCGCCAGCAGCCAGGGAATTTATGAAAACACTGAAGCTTTCTTT.

The V and J genes are TRBV7-8 and TRBJ2-2, with D possibly TRBD2 on 6 matching bases. V dropped 1 base and J dropped 7 bases, with 13 bases sitting between them. Germline CDR1 SGHVS, CDR2 FQNEAQ. The CDR3 extends over 15 amino acids. In DNA, the CDR3 is TGTGCCAGCAGCTTAGTTTTCCGGGGGAGCGGGGAGCTGTTTTTT. Translated, it gives CASSLVFRGSGELFF.

The CDR3 DNA sequence: TGTGCCAGCAGCTTCACGGGGGGCCCCAACAATGAGCAGTTCTTC. Translation: CASSFTGGPNNEQFF. The chain recombines TRBV7-3 with TRBJ2-1, with D possibly being TRBD2 (7 bases). This CDR3 has 15 residues. V shed 3 bases and J shed 5 bases, with 14 bases lying between them. The germline V gene has CDR1 SGHTA and CDR2 FQGTGA.

V gene TRBV9 combines with J gene TRBJ2-2, with D possibly being TRBD1 or TRBD2 (5 bases each). V gave up 3 bases and J gave up 4 bases, with 13 bases separating them. Germline CDR1 reads SGDLS; CDR2 reads YYNGEE. This CDR3 is 15 amino acids long. The CDR3 loop reads CASSEVVGGTGELFF. CDR3 bases: TGTGCCAGCAGCGAGGTAGTTGGGGGCACCGGGGAGCTGTTTTTT.

The count of this clone is one. The chain couples TRBV2 to TRBJ2-5; TRBD1 agrees at 7 bases. Losses at the gene ends were 1 base for V and 7 bases for J; bases not matched to a gene: 3. The length of the CDR3 is 13 residues. Germline V gene data show CDR1 as SNHLY and CDR2 as FYNNEI. The CDR3 nucleotides read TGTGCCAGCAGTGAAGACAGGGGTTTGACCCAGTACTTC. Its protein is CASSEDRGLTQYF.

This chain uses TRBV5-4 with TRBJ2-2; 7 positions match TRBD1. CDR3 length: 17 residues. Germline V gene lookup returns CDR1 SGHNT and CDR2 YYREEE (reference sequence). The J segment lost 2 bases and the V segment lost 0 bases, leaving 7 bases of the junction unmatched. CDR3 bases: TGTGCCAGCAGCTTGGCCAACAGGGGCGTTAACACCGGGGAGCTGTTTTTT. This translates into CASSLANRGVNTGELFF.

In DNA form, the CDR3 reads TGTGCCAGCAGCCCGGGACAGGGTTGGACGGGTTCACCCCTCCACTTT. Translating it yields CASSPGQGWTGSPLHF. The V gene is TRBV5-5, the J gene TRBJ1-6, with 9 bases identical to TRBD1. CDR3 length: 16 amino acids. The germline V gene has CDR1 SGHKS and CDR2 YYEKEE (reference sequence). V trimming: 4 bases; J trimming: 9 bases; junction bases outside the gene matches: 11. Drawing the rest from reference TRBV5-5 and TRBJ1-6, the complete variable domain is DAGVTQSPTHLIKTRGQQVTLRCSPISGHKSVSWYQQVLGQGPQFIFQYYEKEERGRGNFPDRFSARQFPNYSSELNVNALLLGDSALYLCASSPGQGWTGSPLHFGNGTRLTVT.

The chain employs TRBV11-2 and TRBJ1-2, with D perhaps matching TRBD1 (6 bases). V lost 1 base to trimming and J lost 8 bases, with 17 bases between them. The CDR3 runs to 15 residues. Germline CDR1 is SGHAT and CDR2 is FQNNGV. The CDR3 DNA sequence: TGTGCCAGCAGCTTAGTAGAGGGGACAACCCTCGGCTACACCTTC. Amino acid sequence: CASSLVEGTTLGYTF.

V gene TRBV5-1 combines with J gene TRBJ1-4; TRBD1 is a possible D gene (6 bases). Germline assignment: CDR1 SGHRS and CDR2 YFSETQ. With 4 bases removed from V and 0 bases from J, the gap between germline ends came to 13 bases. CDR3 length: 16 amino acids. DNA of the CDR3: TGCGCCAGCAGCACACAACCAGGGGCAACTAATGAAAAACTGTTTTTT. Translation: CASSTQPGATNEKLFF.

V gene TRBV6-5 combines with J gene TRBJ1-6, with TRBD1 as a possible D gene (5 bases). The CDR3 totals 14 residues. V was clipped by 6 bases and J by 11 bases, with 17 bases between them. Germline lookup yields CDR1 MNHEY and CDR2 SVGAGI. Here the CDR3 DNA reads TGTGCCAGCAGCCCACAGGCCCGAGAGGCACCCCTCCACTTT. Amino acids: CASSPQAREAPLHF.

As concerns this clone: One end of the junction fails to match germline, which may point to a read error. The chain links TRBV14 to TRBJ2-5; no clear D gene. The CDR3 is made up of 14 amino acids. The V gene's germline CDR1 is SGHDN and CDR2 FVKESK. The CDR3 DNA reads TGTGCCAGCAGCCCTCAAGCAGTCCAAGAGACCCAGCACTTC. Encoded protein: CASSPQAVQETQHF.

This rearrangement joins TRBV19 to TRBJ1-2; TRBD1 is a possible D gene (5 bases). V was clipped by 3 bases and J by 6 bases, with 14 bases between them. Germline V lookup: CDR1 LNHDA, CDR2 SQIVND (reference sequence). The CDR3 covers 14 residues. CDR3 nucleotides: TGTGCCAGTAGTATTACGGGCAGGGATCATGGCTACACCTTC. It is translated as CASSITGRDHGYTF. Together with reference TRBV19 and TRBJ1-2, the CDR3 gives the full variable domain: DGGITQSPKYLFRKEGQNVTLSCEQNLNHDAMYWYRQDPGQGLRLIYYSQIVNDFQKGDIAEGYSVSREKKESFPLTVTSAQKNPTAFYLCASSITGRDHGYTFGSGTRLTVV.